The 22 T cell receptor beta chains below come from one sample, sequenced in a study of blood T cell repertoires in COVID-19. Profiling relied on immunoSEQ multiplex PCR, and the TCRdb table lists in-frame clones only, not all of them. Among some 310,000 clones listed, roughly 91% were seen once. Sequencing was carried out using PBMCs or T cells enriched from blood (not recorded which). The receptor source for this set is a young woman who had recovered from COVID-19.

V and J are TRBV2 and TRBJ1-6; D remains ambiguous. The V end was cut by 4 bases, the J end by 8 bases, with 9 bases between. CDR1 SNHLY and CDR2 FYNNEI come from the germline V gene. This CDR3 has 13 residues. CDR3 residues: CASSGEGDSPLHF. DNA for the CDR3: TGTGCCAGCAGTGGAGAGGGAGATTCACCCCTCCACTTT.

The V gene is TRBV7-9, the J gene TRBJ2-7, with TRBD2 matching 7 bases. CDR1 is SEHNR, CDR2 FQNEAQ, per germline (reference sequence). The CDR3 contains 16 residues. Trimming at V came to 6 bases and at J to 4 bases, leaving 15 bases not matched to a gene. CDR3 DNA sequence: TGTGCCAGCAGTTTACTGTCGGGACTACATGGGTACGAGCAGTACTTC. This encodes CASSLLSGLHGYEQYF.

The V call is TRBV29-1, the J call TRBJ1-2; a possible D gene is TRBD1 (5 bases). CDR1 is SQVTM, CDR2 ANQGSEA, per germline. The CDR3 length is 14 residues. Trimming took 3 bases from V and 4 from J, leaving 15 bases between them. CDR3 sequence reads: CSVEGEGTGYGYTF. The CDR3 coding sequence is TGCAGCGTTGAGGGGGAGGGCACAGGCTATGGCTACACCTTC.

The chain has TRBV7-2 and TRBJ1-5, with D tentatively TRBD1 (6 bases). The germline V gene encodes CDR1 SGHTA and CDR2 FQGNSA. CDR3 length: 15 residues. The V gene lost 3 bases and the J gene lost 6 bases, with 15 bases spanning the gap. This chain's CDR3 is CASSFTGGAVQPQHF. The CDR3 nucleotides are TGTGCCAGCAGCTTCACTGGGGGGGCGGTTCAGCCCCAGCATTTT.

CDR3 sequence: CASSFSDGSSYEQYF. The CDR3 DNA reads as TGTGCCAGCAGTTTCTCGGACGGGAGCTCCTACGAGCAGTACTTC. The chain joins TRBV27 to TRBJ2-7; weak D call: TRBD2 (6 bases). The CDR3 consists of 15 residues. Germline V gene data show CDR1 as MNHEY and CDR2 as SMNVEV (reference sequence). The V gene lost 3 bases and the J gene lost 0 bases, with 12 bases spanning the gap.

The CDR3: CASSPQPGGYNEQFF. The CDR3 nucleotides read TGTGCCAGCTCACCACAGCCGGGGGGGTACAATGAGCAGTTCTTC. This sequence joins TRBV18 and TRBJ2-1; 8 nucleotides line up with TRBD2. V lost 1 base and J lost 4; bases outside the gene matches: 3. The CDR3 totals 15 residues. Germline CDR1 KGHSH, CDR2 LQKENI.

The chain employs TRBV28 and TRBJ2-7; D is possibly TRBD1 (5 bases). The CDR3 runs 14 residues. CDR1 MDHEN and CDR2 SYDVKM come from the germline V gene. The germline V and J ends were trimmed by 6 bases and 0 bases, with 12 bases remaining between them. For the CDR3, the DNA is TGTGCCAGCAGGGTGACAGTCAACTCCTACGAGCAGTACTTC. Its translation is CASRVTVNSYEQYF.

In DNA, the CDR3 is TGCGCCACCGAACTAGCGGAAGAATACAATGAGCAGTTCTTC. Amino acid sequence: CATELAEEYNEQFF. This rearrangement joins TRBV10-2 to TRBJ2-1; 8 nucleotides line up with TRBD2. The V segment lost 10 bases and the J segment 4 bases; nucleotides outside the gene matches: 9. The germline V gene encodes CDR1 WSHSY and CDR2 SAAADI. The CDR3 covers 14 residues.

This chain connects TRBV15 to TRBJ2-7; TRBD1 agrees at 10 bases. The CDR3 loop spans 16 amino acids. Germline V gives CDR1 LNHNV, CDR2 YYDKDF (reference sequence). With 3 bases clipped from V and 2 bases from J, the junction kept 7 bases outside the gene matches. The CDR3 coding sequence is TGTGCCACCAGCAGTGGAGGGGGGACAGGGGCCTACGAGCAGTACTTC. Its protein product is CATSSGGGTGAYEQYF.

The gene calls are TRBV28 and TRBJ2-7; possible D gene TRBD1, 6 bases. The germline CDR1 and CDR2 sequences are MDHEN and SYDVKM. This CDR3 contains 15 residues. Trimming shortened V by 7 bases and J by 0 bases, and 16 bases separated the two germline ends. The CDR3 is CASTPTQGSSYEQYF. CDR3 coding DNA: TGTGCCAGCACCCCAACCCAGGGGAGCTCCTACGAGCAGTACTTC.

V gene TRBV10-1 combines with J gene TRBJ1-1; maybe TRBD1 (6 bases). CDR3 length equals 14 residues. The V end was cut by 3 bases, the J end by 4 bases, with 12 bases between. The germline gives CDR1 WNHNN, CDR2 SYGVQD (reference sequence). For the CDR3, the DNA is TGCGCCAGCAGTGACCAGGGGAAGGGCACTGAAGCTTTCTTT. It is translated as CASSDQGKGTEAFF.

The chain employs TRBV10-1 and TRBJ2-3, with TRBD2 matching 11 bases. The CDR3 loop spans 16 amino acids. The germline V gene has CDR1 WNHNN and CDR2 SYGVQD (reference sequence). V was pared by 6 bases and J by 0 bases, with 5 bases of the junction left unmatched. Here the CDR3 reads CASSLLAGASTDTQYF. As DNA, the CDR3 is TGCGCCAGCAGCCTACTAGCGGGAGCTAGCACAGATACGCAGTATTTT.

The chain carries TRBV18 and TRBJ2-7; 12 bases are shared with TRBD2. With 3 bases clipped from V and 3 bases from J, the junction kept 9 bases outside the gene matches. Per germline, CDR1 KGHSH and CDR2 LQKENI. The CDR3 is 17 amino acids. CDR3 sequence reads: CASSPLLETSGGYEQYF. The DNA for the CDR3 is TGTGCCAGCTCACCGTTATTGGAGACTAGCGGGGGCTACGAGCAGTACTTC.

The CDR3 spells CASNPVYQNQPQHF. CDR3 nucleotides: TGTGCCAGTAATCCGGTTTATCAAAATCAGCCCCAGCATTTT. The rearrangement uses TRBV19 and TRBJ1-5; D remains unclear. V dropped 7 bases and J dropped 4 bases, with 14 bases sitting between them. CDR1 LNHDA and CDR2 SQIVND come from the germline V gene (reference sequence). The CDR3 spans 14 residues.

CDR3 amino acids: CASSYTGDQGYTF. CDR3 nucleotide sequence: TGTGCCAGTAGTTACACAGGGGATCAAGGCTACACCTTC. The chain carries TRBV19 and TRBJ1-2; 7 bases align to TRBD1. Germline V lookup: CDR1 LNHDA, CDR2 SQIVND (reference sequence). V was pared by 5 bases and J by 8 bases, with 8 bases of the junction left unmatched. The CDR3 is 13 amino acids.

As for this clone: Sequence at one end of the junction differs from germline and may be a read error. V is TRBV20-1 and J is TRBJ1-2; D gene ambiguous. CDR3 length equals 10 residues. CDR1 is DFQATT, CDR2 SNEGSKA, per germline (reference sequence). Here the CDR3 DNA reads TGCAGTCACATGTACACCCCACCGTTCTTC. Its protein is CSHMYTPPFF.

The gene calls are TRBV4-1 and TRBJ2-2, with TRBD1 matching over 9 bases. The germline V gene has CDR1 MGHRA and CDR2 YSYEKL. The junction had 4 bases not matched to a gene; V was cut back by 2 bases and J by 6 bases. This CDR3 comprises 15 residues. CDR3 nucleotide sequence: TGCGCCAGCAGCCAAAGGAGGACAGGGGCCGGGGAGCTGTTTTTT. It specifies CASSQRRTGAGELFF.

This rearrangement joins TRBV3-1 (or the pseudogene TRBV3-2) to TRBJ1-2; 7 bases match TRBD1. The V gene end was trimmed by 3 bases and the J gene end by 0 bases; junction bases not matched to a gene: 4. The CDR3 is 15 amino acids. The V gene's germline CDR1 is LGHDT and CDR2 YNNKEL (reference sequence). In DNA, the CDR3 is TGTGCCAGCAGCCACTCGGACAGGACTAACTATGGCTACACCTTC. This sequence encodes CASSHSDRTNYGYTF.

The chain links TRBV24-1 to TRBJ1-2; weak D call: TRBD1 (5 bases). The germline V and J ends were trimmed by 4 bases and 4 bases, with 9 bases remaining between them. CDR1 KGHDR and CDR2 SFDVKD come from the germline V gene. The CDR3 totals 13 residues. CDR3 DNA: TGTGCCACCAGTGAATCGGGGGTCTATGGCTACACCTTC. Translating it yields CATSESGVYGYTF.

The V gene is TRBV11-2, the J gene TRBJ2-1, with 9 nucleotides matching TRBD2. The V gene end was trimmed by 2 bases and the J gene end by 3 bases; junction bases not matched to a gene: 2. The CDR3 has 15 amino acids. Germline lookup yields CDR1 SGHAT and CDR2 FQNNGV. The CDR3 region is CASSLWTSDYNEQFF. The CDR3 bases are TGTGCCAGCAGCTTATGGACTAGCGACTACAATGAGCAGTTCTTC.

The J gene is TRBJ1-4, the V gene TRBV9; D might be TRBD1 (6 bases). The length of the CDR3 is 15 residues. Trimming cost V 4 bases and J 4 bases, with 14 bases left between them. The V gene's germline CDR1 is SGDLS and CDR2 YYNGEE. Here the CDR3 DNA reads TGTGCCAGCAGCCCAGGGGTAAGGTTTAATGAAAAACTGTTTTTT. It specifies CASSPGVRFNEKLFF.

A single count supports this clone. The chain uses TRBV7-2 and TRBJ2-7; TRBD2 aligns across 10 bases. The germline V gene encodes CDR1 SGHTA and CDR2 FQGNSA. With V trimmed by 5 bases and J by 2 bases, 6 bases remained unmatched. CDR3 size: 15 residues. CDR3 in amino acids: CASSPQGLATYEQYF. The DNA for the CDR3 is TGTGCCAGCAGCCCACAGGGACTAGCGACCTACGAGCAGTACTTC. The full variable domain, completed using reference TRBV7-2 and TRBJ2-7, is GAGVSQSPSNKVTEKGKDVELRCDPISGHTALYWYRQSLGQGLEFLIYFQGNSAPDKSGLPSDRFSAERTGGSVSTLTIQRTQQEDSAVYLCASSPQGLATYEQYFGPGTRLTVT.